This T cell receptor beta chain was documented in a study of blood T cell repertoires in COVID-19. Study background: Both acute and convalescent COVID-19 samples were obtained from the United States, Italy and Spain. PBMCs, B-cell-depleted T cells, or T cells provided the cDNA or gDNA that made up the material.

Authors' data handling: By means of reference gene primer amplification, nucleated cell counts were estimated. The table came from immunoSEQ multiplex PCR; TCRdb's copy has only in-frame clones and leaves some out. V and J calls and clone size come straight from that table; D and trimming were deduced from the DNA. The top ten hold around 7.2% of the sample, which has about 240,000 clones, around 87% seen once. The germline gives CDR1 ENHRY, CDR2 SYGVKD. V gave up 2 bases and J gave up 10 bases; unmatched junction bases: 8. This CDR3 comprises 16 residues. Sequences were obtained from peripheral blood. The rearrangement uses TRBV10-3 and TRBJ2-1; 13 nucleotides match TRBD2. This receptor was obtained from a man aged 60 to 69 who had recovered from COVID-19. CDR3 sequence: CAISEKTSGGAREQFF. The CDR3 bases are TGTGCCATCAGTGAGAAAACTAGCGGGGGGGCTCGGGAGCAGTTCTTC.